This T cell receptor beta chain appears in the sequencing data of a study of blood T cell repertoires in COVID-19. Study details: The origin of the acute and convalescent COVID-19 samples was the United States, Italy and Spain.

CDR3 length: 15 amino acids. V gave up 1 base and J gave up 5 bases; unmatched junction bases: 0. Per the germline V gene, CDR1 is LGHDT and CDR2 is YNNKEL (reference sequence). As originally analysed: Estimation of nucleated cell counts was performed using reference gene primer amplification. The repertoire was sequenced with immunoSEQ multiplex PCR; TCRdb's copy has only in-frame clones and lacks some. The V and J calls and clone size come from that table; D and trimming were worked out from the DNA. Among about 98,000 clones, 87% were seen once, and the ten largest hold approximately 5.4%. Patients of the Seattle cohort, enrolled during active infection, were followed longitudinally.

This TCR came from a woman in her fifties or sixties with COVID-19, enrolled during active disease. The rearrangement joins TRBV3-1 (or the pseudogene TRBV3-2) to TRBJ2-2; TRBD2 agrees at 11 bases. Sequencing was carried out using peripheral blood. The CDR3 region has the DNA TGTGCCAGCAGCCAAGGGACTAGCGGGACCGGGGAGCTGTTTTTT. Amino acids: CASSQGTSGTGELFF.